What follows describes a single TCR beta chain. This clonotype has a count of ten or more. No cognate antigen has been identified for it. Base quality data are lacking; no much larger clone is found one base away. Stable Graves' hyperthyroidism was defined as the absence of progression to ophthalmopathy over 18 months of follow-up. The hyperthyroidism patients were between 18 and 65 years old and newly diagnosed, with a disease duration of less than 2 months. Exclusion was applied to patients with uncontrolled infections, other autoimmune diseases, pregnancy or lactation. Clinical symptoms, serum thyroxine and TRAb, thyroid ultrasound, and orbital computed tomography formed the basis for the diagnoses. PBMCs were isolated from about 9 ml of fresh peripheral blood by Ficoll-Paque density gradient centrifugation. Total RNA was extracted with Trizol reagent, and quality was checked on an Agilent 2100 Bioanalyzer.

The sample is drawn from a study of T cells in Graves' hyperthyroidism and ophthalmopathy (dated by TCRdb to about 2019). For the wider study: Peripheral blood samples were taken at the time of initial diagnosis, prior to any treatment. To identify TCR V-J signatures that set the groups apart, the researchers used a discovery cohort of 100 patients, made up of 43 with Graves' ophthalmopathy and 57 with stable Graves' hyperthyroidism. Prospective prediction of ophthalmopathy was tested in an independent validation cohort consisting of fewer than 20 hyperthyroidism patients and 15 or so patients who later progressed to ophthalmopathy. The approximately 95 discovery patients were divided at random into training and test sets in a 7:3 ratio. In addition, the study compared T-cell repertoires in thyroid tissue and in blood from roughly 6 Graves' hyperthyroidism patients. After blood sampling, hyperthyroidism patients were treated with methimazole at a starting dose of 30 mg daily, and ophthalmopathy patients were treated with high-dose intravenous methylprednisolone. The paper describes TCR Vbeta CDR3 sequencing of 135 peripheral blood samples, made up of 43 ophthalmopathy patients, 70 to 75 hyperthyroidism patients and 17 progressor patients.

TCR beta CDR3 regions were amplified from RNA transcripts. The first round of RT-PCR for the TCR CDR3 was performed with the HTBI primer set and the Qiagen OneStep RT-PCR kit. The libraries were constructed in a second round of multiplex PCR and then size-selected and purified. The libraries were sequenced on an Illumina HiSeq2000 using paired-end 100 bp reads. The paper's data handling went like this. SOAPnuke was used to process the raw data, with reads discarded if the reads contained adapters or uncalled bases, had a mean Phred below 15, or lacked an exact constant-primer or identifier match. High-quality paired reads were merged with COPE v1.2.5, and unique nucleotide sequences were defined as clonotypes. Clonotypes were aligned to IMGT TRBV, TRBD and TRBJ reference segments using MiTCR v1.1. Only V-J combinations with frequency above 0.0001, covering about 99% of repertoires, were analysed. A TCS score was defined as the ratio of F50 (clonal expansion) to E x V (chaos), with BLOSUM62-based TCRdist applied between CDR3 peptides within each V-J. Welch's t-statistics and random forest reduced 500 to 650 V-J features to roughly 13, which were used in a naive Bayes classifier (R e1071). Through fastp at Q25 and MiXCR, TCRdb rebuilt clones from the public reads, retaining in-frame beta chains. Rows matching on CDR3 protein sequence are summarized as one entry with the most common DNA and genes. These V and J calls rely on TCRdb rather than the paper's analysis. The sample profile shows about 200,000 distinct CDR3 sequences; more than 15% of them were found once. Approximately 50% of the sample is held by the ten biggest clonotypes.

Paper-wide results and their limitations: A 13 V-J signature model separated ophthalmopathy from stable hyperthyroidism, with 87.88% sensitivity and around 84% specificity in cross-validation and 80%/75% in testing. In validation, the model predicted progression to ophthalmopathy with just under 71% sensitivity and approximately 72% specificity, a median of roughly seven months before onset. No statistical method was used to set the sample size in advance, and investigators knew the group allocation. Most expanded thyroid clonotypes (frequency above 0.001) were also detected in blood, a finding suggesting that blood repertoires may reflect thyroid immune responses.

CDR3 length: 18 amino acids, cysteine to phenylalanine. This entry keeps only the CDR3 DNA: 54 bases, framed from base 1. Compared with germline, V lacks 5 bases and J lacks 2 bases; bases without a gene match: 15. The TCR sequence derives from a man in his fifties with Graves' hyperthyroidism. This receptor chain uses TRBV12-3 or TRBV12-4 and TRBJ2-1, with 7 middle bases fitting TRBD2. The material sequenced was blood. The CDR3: CASSPYVGGRGTYNEQFF. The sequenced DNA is TGTGCCAGCAGTCCCTATGTGGGCGGGAGAGGCACCTACAATGAGCAGTTCTTC.